This paragraph reports one T cell receptor beta chain. The junction departs from the called germline gene at one end, perhaps through a read error. This sample is part of a study of cytomegalovirus exposure and HLA in healthy donors. In the PCR, 60 Vbeta and 13 Jbeta primers were used. The table came from immunoSEQ multiplex PCR; TCRdb's copy has only in-frame clones and leaves some out. The sample has over 70,000 clones, roughly 80% seen once; the top ten hold roughly 1.3%. The sequence derives from a male donor in good health and CMV-seronegative. The source material was PBMCs.

CDR3 protein: CSSSSTVGGVNTEAFF. The DNA for the CDR3 is TGTTCCAGCAGCTCGACAGTCGGGGGGGTGAACACTGAAGCTTTCTTT. J is TRBJ1-1 and V is TRBV7-9; D might be TRBD1 (5 bases). Germline lookup yields CDR1 SEHNR and CDR2 FQNEAQ (reference sequence). The CDR3 is made up of 16 amino acids.